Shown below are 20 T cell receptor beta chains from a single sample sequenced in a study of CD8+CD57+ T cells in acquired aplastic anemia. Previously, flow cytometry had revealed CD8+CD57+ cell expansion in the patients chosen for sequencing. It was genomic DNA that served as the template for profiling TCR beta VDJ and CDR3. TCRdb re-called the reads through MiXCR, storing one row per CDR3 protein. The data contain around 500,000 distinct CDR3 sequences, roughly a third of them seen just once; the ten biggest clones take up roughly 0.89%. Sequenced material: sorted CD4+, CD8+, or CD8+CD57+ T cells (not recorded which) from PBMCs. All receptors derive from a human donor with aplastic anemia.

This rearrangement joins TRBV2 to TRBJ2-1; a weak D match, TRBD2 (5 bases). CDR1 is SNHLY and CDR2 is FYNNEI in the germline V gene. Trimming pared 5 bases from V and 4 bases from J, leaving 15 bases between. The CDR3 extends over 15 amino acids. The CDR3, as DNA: TGTGCCAGCAGTCCGCCAAGCGGATCATACAATGAGCAGTTCTTC. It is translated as CASSPPSGSYNEQFF.

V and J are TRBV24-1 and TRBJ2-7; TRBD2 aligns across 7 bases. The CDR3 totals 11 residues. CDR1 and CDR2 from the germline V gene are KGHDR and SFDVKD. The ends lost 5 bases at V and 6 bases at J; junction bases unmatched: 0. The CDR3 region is CATSGGGEQYF. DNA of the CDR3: TGTGCCACCAGTGGGGGGGGCGAGCAGTACTTC.

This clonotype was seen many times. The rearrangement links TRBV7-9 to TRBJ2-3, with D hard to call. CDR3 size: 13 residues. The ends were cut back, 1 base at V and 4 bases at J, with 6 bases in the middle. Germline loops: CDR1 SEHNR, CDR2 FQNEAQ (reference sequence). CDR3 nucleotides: TGTGCCAGCAGCTTAGTATTTGCAGATACGCAGTATTTT. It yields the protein CASSLVFADTQYF.

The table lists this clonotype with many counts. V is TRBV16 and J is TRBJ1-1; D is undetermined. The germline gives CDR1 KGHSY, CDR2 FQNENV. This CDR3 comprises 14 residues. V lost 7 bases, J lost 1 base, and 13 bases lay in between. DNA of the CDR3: TGTGCCAGCACCCCCCGCGAAAGGAACACTGAAGCTTTCTTT. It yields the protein CASTPRERNTEAFF.

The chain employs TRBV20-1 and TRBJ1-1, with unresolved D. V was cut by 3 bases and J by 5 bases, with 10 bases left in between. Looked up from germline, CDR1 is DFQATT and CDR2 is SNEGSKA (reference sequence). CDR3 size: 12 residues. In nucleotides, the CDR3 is TGCAGTGCTAGCACCTGGGGAACTGAAGCTTTCTTT. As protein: CSASTWGTEAFF.

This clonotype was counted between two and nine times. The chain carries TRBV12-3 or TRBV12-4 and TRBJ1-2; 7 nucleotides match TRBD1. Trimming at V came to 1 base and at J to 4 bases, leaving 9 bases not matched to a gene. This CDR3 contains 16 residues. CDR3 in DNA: TGTGCCAGCAGTTTAGTAGCCGGGACAGCGCTCTATGGCTACACCTTC. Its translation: CASSLVAGTALYGYTF.

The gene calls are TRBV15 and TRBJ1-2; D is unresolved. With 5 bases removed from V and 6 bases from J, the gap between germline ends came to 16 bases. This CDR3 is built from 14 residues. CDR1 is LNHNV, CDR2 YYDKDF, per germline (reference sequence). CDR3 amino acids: CATSQDEERNGYTF. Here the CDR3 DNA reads TGTGCCACCAGCCAAGACGAGGAACGGAATGGCTACACCTTC.

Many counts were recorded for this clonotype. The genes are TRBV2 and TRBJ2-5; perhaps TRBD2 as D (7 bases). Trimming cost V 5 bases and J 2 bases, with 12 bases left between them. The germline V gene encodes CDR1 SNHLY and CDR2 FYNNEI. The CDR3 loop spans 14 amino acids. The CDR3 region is CASSTRGGQETQYF. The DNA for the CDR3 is TGTGCCAGCAGTACAAGGGGGGGGCAAGAGACCCAGTACTTC.

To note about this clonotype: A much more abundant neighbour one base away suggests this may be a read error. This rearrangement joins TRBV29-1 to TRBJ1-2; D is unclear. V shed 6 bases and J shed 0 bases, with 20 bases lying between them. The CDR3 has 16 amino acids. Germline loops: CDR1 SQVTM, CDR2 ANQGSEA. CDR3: CSVVGKRTEANYGYTF. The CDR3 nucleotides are TGCAGCGTCGTTGGGAAAAGGACGGAAGCTAACTATGGCTACACCTTC.

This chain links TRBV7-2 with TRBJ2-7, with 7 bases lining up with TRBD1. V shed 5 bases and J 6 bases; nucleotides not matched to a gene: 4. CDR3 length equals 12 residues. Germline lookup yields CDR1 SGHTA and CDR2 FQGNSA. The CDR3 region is CASSKTGAEQYF. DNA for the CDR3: TGTGCCAGCAGCAAAACAGGGGCCGAGCAGTACTTC.

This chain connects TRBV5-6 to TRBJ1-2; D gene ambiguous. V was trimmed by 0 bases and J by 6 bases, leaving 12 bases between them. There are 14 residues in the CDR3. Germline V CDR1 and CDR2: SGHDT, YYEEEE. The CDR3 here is CASSLELHTHGYTF. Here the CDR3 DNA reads TGTGCCAGCAGCTTGGAACTCCATACCCATGGCTACACCTTC.

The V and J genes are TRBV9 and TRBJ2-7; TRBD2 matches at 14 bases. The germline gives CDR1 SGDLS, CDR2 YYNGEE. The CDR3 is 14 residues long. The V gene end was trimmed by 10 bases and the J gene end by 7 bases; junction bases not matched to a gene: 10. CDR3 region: CAWSGGLAGVEQYF. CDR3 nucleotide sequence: TGTGCCTGGAGTGGGGGACTAGCGGGAGTAGAGCAGTACTTC.

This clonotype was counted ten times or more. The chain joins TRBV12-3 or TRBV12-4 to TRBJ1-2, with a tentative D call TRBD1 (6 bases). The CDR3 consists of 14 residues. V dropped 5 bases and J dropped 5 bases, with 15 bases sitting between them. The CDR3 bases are TGTGCCAGCAGTCCGACAGGCGACGGGTATGGCTACACCTTC. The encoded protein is CASSPTGDGYGYTF.

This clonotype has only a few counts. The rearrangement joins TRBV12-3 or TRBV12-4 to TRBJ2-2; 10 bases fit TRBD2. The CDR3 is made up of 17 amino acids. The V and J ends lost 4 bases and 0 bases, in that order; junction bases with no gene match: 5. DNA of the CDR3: TGTGCCAGCAGTTCCCGTAGCGGGGGGACGAACACCGGGGAGCTGTTTTTT. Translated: CASSSRSGGTNTGELFF.

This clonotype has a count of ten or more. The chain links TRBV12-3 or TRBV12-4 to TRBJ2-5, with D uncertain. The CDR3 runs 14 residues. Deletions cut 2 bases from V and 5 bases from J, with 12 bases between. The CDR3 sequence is CASSLRAARETQYF. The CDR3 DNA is TGTGCCAGCAGTTTACGGGCCGCCCGGGAGACCCAGTACTTC.

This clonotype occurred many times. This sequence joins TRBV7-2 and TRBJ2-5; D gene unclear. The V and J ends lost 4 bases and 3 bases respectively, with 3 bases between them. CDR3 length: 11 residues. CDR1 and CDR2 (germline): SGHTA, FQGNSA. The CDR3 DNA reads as TGTGCCAGCAGCTCTGAAGAGACCCAGTACTTC. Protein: CASSSEETQYF.

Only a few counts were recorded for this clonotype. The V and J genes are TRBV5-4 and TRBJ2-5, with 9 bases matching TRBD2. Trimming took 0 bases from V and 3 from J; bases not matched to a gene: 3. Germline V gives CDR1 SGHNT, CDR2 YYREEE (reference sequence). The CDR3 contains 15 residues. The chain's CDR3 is CASSLDKRGEETQYF. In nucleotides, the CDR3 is TGTGCCAGCAGCTTGGATAAGCGGGGGGAAGAGACCCAGTACTTC. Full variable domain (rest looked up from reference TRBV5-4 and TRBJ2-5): ETGVTQSPTHLIKTRGQQVTLRCSSQSGHNTVSWYQQALGQGPQFIFQYYREEENGRGNFPPRFSGLQFPNYSSELNVNALELDDSALYLCASSLDKRGEETQYFGPGTRLLVL.

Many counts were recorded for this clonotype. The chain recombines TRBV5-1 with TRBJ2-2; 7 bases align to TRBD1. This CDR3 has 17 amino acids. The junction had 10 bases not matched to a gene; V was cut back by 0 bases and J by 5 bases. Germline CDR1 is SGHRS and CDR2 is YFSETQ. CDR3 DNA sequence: TGCGCCAGCAGCTTGGGGGGCGGACAGGACCGAACCGGGGAGCTGTTTTTT. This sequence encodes CASSLGGGQDRTGELFF.

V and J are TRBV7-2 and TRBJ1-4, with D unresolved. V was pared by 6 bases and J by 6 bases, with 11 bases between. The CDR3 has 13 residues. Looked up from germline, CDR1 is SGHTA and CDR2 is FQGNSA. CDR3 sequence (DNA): TGTGCCAGCAGTGATCAAGGGTATGAAAAACTGTTTTTT. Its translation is CASSDQGYEKLFF.

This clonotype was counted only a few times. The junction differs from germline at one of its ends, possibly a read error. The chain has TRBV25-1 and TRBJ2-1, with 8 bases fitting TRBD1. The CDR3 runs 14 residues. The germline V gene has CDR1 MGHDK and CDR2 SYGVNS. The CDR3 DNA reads TGTGCCGGCAGTGTCGGACAGGGTTTCAATGAGCAGTTCTTC. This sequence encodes CAGSVGQGFNEQFF.